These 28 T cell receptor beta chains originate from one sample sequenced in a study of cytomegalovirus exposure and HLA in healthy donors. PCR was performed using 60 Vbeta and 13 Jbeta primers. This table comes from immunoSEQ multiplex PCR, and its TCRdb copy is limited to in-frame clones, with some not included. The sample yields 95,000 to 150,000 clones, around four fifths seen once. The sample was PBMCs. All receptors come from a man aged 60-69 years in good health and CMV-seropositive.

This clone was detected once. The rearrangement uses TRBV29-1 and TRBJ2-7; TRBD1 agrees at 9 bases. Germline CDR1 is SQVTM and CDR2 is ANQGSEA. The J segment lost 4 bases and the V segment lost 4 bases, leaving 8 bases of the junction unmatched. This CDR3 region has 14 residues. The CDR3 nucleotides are TGCAGCGTTGGTCCGACAGGGGGTGGGTACGAGCAGTACTTC. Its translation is CSVGPTGGGYEQYF.

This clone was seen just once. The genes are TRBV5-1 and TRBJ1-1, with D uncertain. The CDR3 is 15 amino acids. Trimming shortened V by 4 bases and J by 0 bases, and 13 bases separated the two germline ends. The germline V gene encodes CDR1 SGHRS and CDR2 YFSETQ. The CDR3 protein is CASSPVGRVNTEAFF. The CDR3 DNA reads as TGCGCCAGCAGCCCCGTTGGGCGGGTGAACACTGAAGCTTTCTTT.

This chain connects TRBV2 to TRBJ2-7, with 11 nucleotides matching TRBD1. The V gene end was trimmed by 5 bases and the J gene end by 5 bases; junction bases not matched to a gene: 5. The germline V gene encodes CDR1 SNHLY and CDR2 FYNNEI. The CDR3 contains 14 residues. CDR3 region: CASSLRTGGNEQYF. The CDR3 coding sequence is TGTGCCAGCAGTCTACGGACAGGGGGCAACGAGCAGTACTTC.

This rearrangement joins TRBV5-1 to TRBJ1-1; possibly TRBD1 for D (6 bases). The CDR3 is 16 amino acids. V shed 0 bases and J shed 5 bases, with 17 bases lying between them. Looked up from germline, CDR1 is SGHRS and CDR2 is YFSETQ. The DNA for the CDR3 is TGCGCCAGCAGCTTGGTGTTGGGCAGGGGAGGGACTGAAGCTTTCTTT. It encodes CASSLVLGRGGTEAFF.

The CDR3 is CASSGGDSYNEQFF. Here the CDR3 DNA reads TGTGCCAGCAGCGGCGGGGACTCCTACAATGAGCAGTTCTTC. The V call is TRBV5-4, the J call TRBJ2-1; the D gene is possibly TRBD2 (6 bases). The CDR3 is 14 amino acids. Germline V gene lookup returns CDR1 SGHNT and CDR2 YYREEE (reference sequence). V lost 4 bases and J lost 0, with 8 bases in between.

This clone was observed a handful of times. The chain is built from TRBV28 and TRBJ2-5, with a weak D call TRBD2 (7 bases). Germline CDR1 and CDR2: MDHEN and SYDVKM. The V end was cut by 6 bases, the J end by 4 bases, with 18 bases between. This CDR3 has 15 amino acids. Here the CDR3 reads CASRPSLGGGETQYF. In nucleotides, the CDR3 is TGTGCCAGCAGACCCAGTCTAGGGGGGGGAGAGACCCAGTACTTC. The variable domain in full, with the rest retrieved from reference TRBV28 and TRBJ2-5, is DVKVTQSSRYLVKRTGEKVFLECVQDMDHENMFWYRQDPGLGLRLIYFSYDVKMKEKGDIPEGYSVSREKKERFSLILESASTNQTSMYLCASRPSLGGGETQYFGPGTRLLVL.

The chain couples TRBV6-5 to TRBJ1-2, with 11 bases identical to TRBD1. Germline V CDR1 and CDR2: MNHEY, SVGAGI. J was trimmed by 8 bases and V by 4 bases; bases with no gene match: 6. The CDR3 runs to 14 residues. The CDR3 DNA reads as TGTGCCAGCAGTTCCCACCGGACAGGGGGCGGCTACACCTTC. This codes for CASSSHRTGGGYTF.

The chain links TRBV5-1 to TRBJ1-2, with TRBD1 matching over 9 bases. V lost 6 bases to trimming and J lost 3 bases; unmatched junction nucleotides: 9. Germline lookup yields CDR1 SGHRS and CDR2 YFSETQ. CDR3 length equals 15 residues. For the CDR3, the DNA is TGCGCCAGCAAGGAAGGGACAGGGTCTTACTATGGCTACACCTTC. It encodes CASKEGTGSYYGYTF. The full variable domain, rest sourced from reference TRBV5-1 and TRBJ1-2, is KAGVTQTPRYLIKTRGQQVTLSCSPISGHRSVSWYQQTPGQGLQFLFEYFSETQRNKGNFPGRFSGRQFSNSRSEMNVSTLELGDSALYLCASKEGTGSYYGYTFGSGTRLTVV.

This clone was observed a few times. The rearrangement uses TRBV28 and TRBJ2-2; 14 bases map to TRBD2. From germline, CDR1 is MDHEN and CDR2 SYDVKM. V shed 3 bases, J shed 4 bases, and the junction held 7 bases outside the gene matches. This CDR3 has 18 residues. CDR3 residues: CASSLSGLAGALTGELFF. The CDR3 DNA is TGTGCCAGCAGTTTGTCGGGACTAGCGGGGGCCCTCACCGGGGAGCTGTTTTTT.

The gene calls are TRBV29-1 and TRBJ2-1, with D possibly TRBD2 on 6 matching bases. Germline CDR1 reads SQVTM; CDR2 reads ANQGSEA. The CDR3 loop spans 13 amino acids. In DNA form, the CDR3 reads TGCAGGCATCTATGGGGACTCCCCAACGAGCAGTTCTTC. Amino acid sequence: CRHLWGLPNEQFF.

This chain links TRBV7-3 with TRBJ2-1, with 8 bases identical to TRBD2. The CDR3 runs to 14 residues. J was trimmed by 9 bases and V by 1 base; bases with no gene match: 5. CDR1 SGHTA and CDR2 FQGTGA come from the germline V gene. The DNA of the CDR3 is TGTGCCAGCAGCTTAAATCGGGGGGGCACTGAGCAGTTCTTC. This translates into CASSLNRGGTEQFF.

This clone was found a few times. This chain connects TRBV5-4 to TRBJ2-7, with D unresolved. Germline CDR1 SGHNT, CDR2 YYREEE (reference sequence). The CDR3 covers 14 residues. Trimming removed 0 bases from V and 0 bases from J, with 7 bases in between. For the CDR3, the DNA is TGTGCCAGCAGCTTGGAATCCTCCTCCTACGAGCAGTACTTC. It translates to CASSLESSSYEQYF.

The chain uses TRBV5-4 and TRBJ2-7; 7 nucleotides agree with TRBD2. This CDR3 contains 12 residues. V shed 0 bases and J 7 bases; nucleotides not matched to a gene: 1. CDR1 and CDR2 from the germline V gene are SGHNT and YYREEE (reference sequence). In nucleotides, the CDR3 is TGTGCCAGCAGCTTGGGGCGGGAGGAGCAGTACTTC. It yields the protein CASSLGREEQYF.

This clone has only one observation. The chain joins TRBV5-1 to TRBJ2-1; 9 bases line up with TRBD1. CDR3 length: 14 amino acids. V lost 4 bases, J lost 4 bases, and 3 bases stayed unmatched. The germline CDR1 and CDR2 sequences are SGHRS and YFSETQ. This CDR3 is CASSPGTGYNEQFF. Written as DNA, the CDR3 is TGCGCCAGCAGCCCGGGGACAGGGTACAATGAGCAGTTCTTC.

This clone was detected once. CDR3 sequence reads: CASSLGQGWNEQFF. The CDR3 DNA is TGCGCCAGCAGCTTGGGACAGGGGTGGAATGAGCAGTTCTTC. This sequence joins TRBV5-1 and TRBJ2-1; 8 bases match TRBD1. V was clipped by 0 bases and J by 7 bases; unmatched bases: 3. CDR1 is SGHRS and CDR2 is YFSETQ in the germline V gene. This CDR3 has 14 residues.

The CDR3 region is CASSGRTGGVRTEAFF. In DNA, the CDR3 is TGTGCCAGCAGCGGGAGGACAGGGGGCGTCCGAACTGAAGCTTTCTTT. V gene TRBV9 combines with J gene TRBJ1-1; 11 bases line up with TRBD1. Trimming took 3 bases from V and 5 from J; bases not matched to a gene: 9. This CDR3 has 16 residues. The germline CDR1 and CDR2 sequences are SGDLS and YYNGEE. The full variable domain, in which reference TRBV9 and TRBJ1-1 provide the parts outside the CDR3, is DSGVTQTPKHLITATGQRVTLRCSPRSGDLSVYWYQQSLDQGLQFLIQYYNGEERAKGNILERFSAQQFPDLHSELNLSSLELGDSALYFCASSGRTGGVRTEAFFGQGTRLTVV.

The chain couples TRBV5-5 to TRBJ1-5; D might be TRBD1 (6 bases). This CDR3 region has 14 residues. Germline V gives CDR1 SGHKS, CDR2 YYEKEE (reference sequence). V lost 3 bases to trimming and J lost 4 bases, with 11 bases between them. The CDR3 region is CASSSDRFNQPQHF. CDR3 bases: TGTGCCAGCAGCTCTGACAGGTTTAATCAGCCCCAGCATTTT. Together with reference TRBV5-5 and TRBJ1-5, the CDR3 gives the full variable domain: DAGVTQSPTHLIKTRGQQVTLRCSPISGHKSVSWYQQVLGQGPQFIFQYYEKEERGRGNFPDRFSARQFPNYSSELNVNALLLGDSALYLCASSSDRFNQPQHFGDGTRLSIL.

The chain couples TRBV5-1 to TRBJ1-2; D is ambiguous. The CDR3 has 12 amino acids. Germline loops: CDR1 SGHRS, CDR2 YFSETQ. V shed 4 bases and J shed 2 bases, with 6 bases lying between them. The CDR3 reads CASSGGNYGYTF. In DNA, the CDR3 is TGCGCCAGCAGCGGAGGGAACTATGGCTACACCTTC.

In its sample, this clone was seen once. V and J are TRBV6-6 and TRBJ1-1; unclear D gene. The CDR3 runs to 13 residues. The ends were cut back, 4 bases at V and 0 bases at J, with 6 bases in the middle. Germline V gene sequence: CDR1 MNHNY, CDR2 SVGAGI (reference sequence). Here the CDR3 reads CASSSGMNTEAFF. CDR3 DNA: TGTGCCAGCAGTTCGGGGATGAACACTGAAGCTTTCTTT.

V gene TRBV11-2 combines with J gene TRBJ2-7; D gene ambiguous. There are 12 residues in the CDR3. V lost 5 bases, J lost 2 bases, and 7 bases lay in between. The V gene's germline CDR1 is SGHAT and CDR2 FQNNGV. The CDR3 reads CASSGRPYEQYF. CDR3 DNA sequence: TGTGCCAGCAGCGGGCGACCCTACGAGCAGTACTTC.

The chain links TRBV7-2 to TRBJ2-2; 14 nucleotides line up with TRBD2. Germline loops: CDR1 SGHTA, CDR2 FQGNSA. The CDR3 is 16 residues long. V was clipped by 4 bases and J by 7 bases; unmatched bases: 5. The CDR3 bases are TGTGCCAGCAGCTGGACTAGCGGGAGGCCAATCGGGGAGCTGTTTTTT. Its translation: CASSWTSGRPIGELFF.

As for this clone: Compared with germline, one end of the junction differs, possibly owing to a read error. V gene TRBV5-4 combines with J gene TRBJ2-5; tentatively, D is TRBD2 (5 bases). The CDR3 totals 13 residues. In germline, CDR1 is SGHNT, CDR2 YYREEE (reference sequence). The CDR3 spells CASSFGVQEAQYF. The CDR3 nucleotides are TGTGCCAGCAGCTTCGGGGTCCAAGAGGCCCAGTACTTC.

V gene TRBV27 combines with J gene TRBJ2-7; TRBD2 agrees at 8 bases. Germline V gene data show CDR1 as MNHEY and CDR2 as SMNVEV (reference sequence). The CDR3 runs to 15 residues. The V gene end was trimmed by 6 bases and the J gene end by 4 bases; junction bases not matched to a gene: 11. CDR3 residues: CASSLTLAGLYEQYF. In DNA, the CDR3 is TGTGCCAGCAGCCTAACGTTAGCGGGGTTGTACGAGCAGTACTTC.

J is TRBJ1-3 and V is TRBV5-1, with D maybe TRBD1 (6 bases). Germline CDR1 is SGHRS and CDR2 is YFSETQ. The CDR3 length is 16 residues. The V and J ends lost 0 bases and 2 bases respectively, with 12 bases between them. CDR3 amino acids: CASSLDRASTGNTIYF. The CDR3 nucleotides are TGCGCCAGCAGCTTGGACAGGGCCTCCACTGGAAACACCATATATTTT.

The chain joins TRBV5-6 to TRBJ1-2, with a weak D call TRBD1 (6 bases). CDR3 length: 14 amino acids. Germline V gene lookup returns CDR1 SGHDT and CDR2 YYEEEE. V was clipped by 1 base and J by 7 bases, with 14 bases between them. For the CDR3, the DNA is TGTGCCAGCAGCTTGTCGGGGGGCGCGGGTGGCTACACCTTC. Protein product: CASSLSGGAGGYTF.

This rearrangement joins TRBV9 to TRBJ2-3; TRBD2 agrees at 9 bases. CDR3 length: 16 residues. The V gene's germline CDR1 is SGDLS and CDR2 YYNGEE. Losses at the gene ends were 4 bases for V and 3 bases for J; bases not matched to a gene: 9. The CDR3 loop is CASSPRGSGGTDTQYF. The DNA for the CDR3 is TGTGCCAGCAGCCCAAGGGGTAGCGGGGGAACAGATACGCAGTATTTT.

DNA for the CDR3: TGTGCCAGCAGACGCACAGGGAATCGGGGTGAAAAACTGTTTTTT. Amino acid sequence: CASRRTGNRGEKLFF. The rearrangement uses TRBV28 and TRBJ1-4; D might be TRBD1 (6 bases). V was pared by 6 bases and J by 7 bases, with 18 bases between. The germline gives CDR1 MDHEN, CDR2 SYDVKM. The CDR3 loop spans 15 amino acids.

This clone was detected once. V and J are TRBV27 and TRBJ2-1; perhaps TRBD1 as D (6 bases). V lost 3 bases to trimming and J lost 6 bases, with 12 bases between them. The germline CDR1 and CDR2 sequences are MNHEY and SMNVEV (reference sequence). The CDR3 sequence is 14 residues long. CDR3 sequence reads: CASSFGGLGNEQFF. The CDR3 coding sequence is TGTGCCAGCAGTTTTGGGGGCTTGGGCAATGAGCAGTTCTTC.